The clone carrying this T cell receptor (beta chain) has only a few counts. Its matching antigen is unknown. These data are taken from a study of post-analysis software for immune sequencing data. Study observations and caveats: Co-batched samples clustered tightly together by F measure. TRBV5-6, TRBV5-1 and TRBV20-1 were among roughly 5 TRBV segments more frequent in patients than controls. Multiple sclerosis patients had significantly lower normalized Chao1 diversity than controls.

The length of the CDR3 is 17 residues. CDR1 and CDR2 from the germline V gene are KGHDR and SFDVKD. V lost 1 base, J lost 6 bases, and 19 bases lay in between. Built from TCR beta cDNA, the libraries had unique molecular identifiers in them. One entry per CDR3 protein results from TCRdb running MiXCR on the PCR reads. The sample has 250,000 to 300,000 distinct CDR3 sequences; just over 35% are singletons. This chain links TRBV24-1 with TRBJ2-3; TRBD2 might be the D (5 bases). This sequence originates from a girl aged 5-17 years with multiple sclerosis. The material sequenced was blood. The CDR3 bases are TGTGCCACCAGTGATTTCCCTGCGGCCGGGGTATCGGATACGCAGTATTTT. It codes for CATSDFPAAGVSDTQYF.